What follows are 21 T cell receptor beta chains derived from one specimen sequenced in a study of high-grade serous ovarian cancer treatment subgroups. Here immunoSEQ multiplex PCR was the method, and the copy in TCRdb shows in-frame clones only, minus some. The repertoire holds roughly 2,000 clones, with around 77% as singletons. Tumor samples were obtained before definitive surgery or chemotherapy. The sample taken for sequencing was tumor tissue. Source of these receptors: a human donor with high-grade serous ovarian cancer.

The chain carries TRBV11-3 and TRBJ1-6, with TRBD1 matching over 7 bases. Unmatched junction bases numbered 5, after V lost 5 bases and J lost 7 bases. From germline, CDR1 is SGHNT and CDR2 YENEEA. CDR3 size: 14 residues. The chain's CDR3 is CASSAGTVNSPLHF. The CDR3 DNA reads TGTGCCAGCAGCGCCGGGACAGTAAATTCACCCCTCCACTTT.

This clone appeared a single time. This chain joins TRBV4-2 and TRBJ2-6, with 13 bases that match TRBD2. The junction had 2 bases not matched to a gene; V was cut back by 5 bases and J by 4 bases. This CDR3 spans 16 amino acids. Germline lookup yields CDR1 LGHNA and CDR2 YNFKEQ. The CDR3 region is CASSGLAGAGANVLTF. The CDR3 nucleotides are TGTGCCAGCAGCGGACTAGCGGGGGCCGGGGCCAACGTCCTGACTTTC.

This sequence joins TRBV6-4 and TRBJ2-7; 7 bases align to TRBD2. The CDR3 runs to 14 residues. J gave up 0 bases and V 5 bases, and 4 bases lay outside the gene matches. Looked up from germline, CDR1 is MRHNA and CDR2 is SNTAGT. For the CDR3, the DNA is TGTGCCAGCAGTCCCGGGGGGAGCTCCTACGAGCAGTACTTC. Translated: CASSPGGSSYEQYF.

The chain recombines TRBV7-2 with TRBJ2-7, with TRBD2 identical over 7 bases. The CDR3 length is 14 residues. Per germline, CDR1 SGHTA and CDR2 FQGNSA. With 5 bases clipped from V and 1 base from J, the junction kept 5 bases outside the gene matches. CDR3 nucleotide sequence: TGTGCCAGCAGCCCGGCTAGCGGTTCCTACGAGCAGTACTTC. This encodes CASSPASGSYEQYF.

The V gene is TRBV19, the J gene TRBJ1-6, with D unresolved. V shed 7 bases and J shed 5 bases, with 12 bases lying between them. The CDR3 spans 14 residues. Germline CDR1 reads LNHDA; CDR2 reads SQIVND (reference sequence). CDR3 coding DNA: TGTGCCAGTAAAAGAGGTGGCGATAATTCACCCCTCCACTTT. Encoded protein: CASKRGGDNSPLHF. Variable domain in full (rest from reference TRBV19 and TRBJ1-6): DGGITQSPKYLFRKEGQNVTLSCEQNLNHDAMYWYRQDPGQGLRLIYYSQIVNDFQKGDIAEGYSVSREKKESFPLTVTSAQKNPTAFYLCASKRGGDNSPLHFGNGTRLTVT.

This clone was observed a few times. The V and J genes are TRBV29-1 and TRBJ1-4; D uncertain. V lost 6 bases, J lost 6 bases, and 17 bases lay in between. The CDR3 has 14 residues. CDR1 is SQVTM and CDR2 is ANQGSEA in the germline V gene. The CDR3 region is CSVRQDGLYEKLFF. CDR3 bases: TGCAGCGTCCGGCAGGATGGTTTGTATGAAAAACTGTTTTTT.

This chain links TRBV19 with TRBJ2-2; D gene unclear. CDR1 LNHDA and CDR2 SQIVND come from the germline V gene (reference sequence). This CDR3 is 14 amino acids long. Trimming pared 5 bases from V and 4 bases from J, leaving 11 bases between. The CDR3 reads CASSFRWGTGELFF. The CDR3 DNA reads as TGTGCCAGTAGTTTCCGTTGGGGCACCGGGGAGCTGTTTTTT.

This clone was detected a few times. CDR3 amino acids: CASSQGELAAYEQYF. CDR3 bases: TGTGCCAGCAGCCAAGGGGAACTAGCGGCTTACGAGCAGTACTTC. This sequence joins TRBV14 and TRBJ2-7, with 8 bases lining up with TRBD2. Trimming cost V 1 base and J 4 bases; bases outside gene matches: 6. The CDR3 is made up of 15 amino acids. CDR1 is SGHDN and CDR2 is FVKESK in the germline V gene. The full variable domain, rest sourced from reference TRBV14 and TRBJ2-7, is EAGVTQFPSHSVIEKGQTVTLRCDPISGHDNLYWYRRVMGKEIKFLLHFVKESKQDESGMPNNRFLAERTGGTYSTLKVQPAELEDSGVYFCASSQGELAAYEQYFGPGTRLTVT.

V gene TRBV27 combines with J gene TRBJ2-1; the D is unclear. V was cut by 8 bases and J by 5 bases, with 13 bases left in between. Germline values: CDR1 MNHEY, CDR2 SMNVEV (reference sequence). This CDR3 spans 13 amino acids. CDR3 bases: TGTGCCAGCGGTGTTATGGCCCACAATGAGCAGTTCTTC. It translates to CASGVMAHNEQFF.

The CDR3 nucleotides are TGTGCCAGTAAGGGGGACAAATATAGCAATCAGCCCCAGCATTTT. Translating gives CASKGDKYSNQPQHF. The chain is built from TRBV19 and TRBJ1-5; the D gene is possibly TRBD1 (6 bases). Germline lookup yields CDR1 LNHDA and CDR2 SQIVND (reference sequence). The CDR3 has 15 amino acids. V gave up 7 bases and J gave up 0 bases, with 13 bases separating them.

This chain connects TRBV6-4 to TRBJ2-3; 11 bases are a match to TRBD2. The V segment lost 5 bases and the J segment 5 bases; nucleotides outside the gene matches: 6. The CDR3 is 15 residues long. Germline lookup yields CDR1 MRHNA and CDR2 SNTAGT. The CDR3 reads CASSKTSGGGDTQYF. CDR3 bases: TGTGCCAGCAGTAAAACTAGCGGGGGAGGAGATACGCAGTATTTT.

The CDR3 DNA sequence: TGTGCCAGCAGCTTGGAACGGGGGGCCGGGGGCTACACCTTC. This translates into CASSLERGAGGYTF. The chain uses TRBV5-4 and TRBJ1-2; tentative D call: TRBD1 (6 bases). From germline, CDR1 is SGHNT and CDR2 YYREEE (reference sequence). V was pared by 0 bases and J by 8 bases, with 14 bases between. The CDR3 length is 14 residues.

The J gene is TRBJ2-5, the V gene TRBV14; the D is unclear. The CDR3 contains 17 residues. Trimming removed 0 bases from V and 5 bases from J, with 19 bases in between. The germline V gene encodes CDR1 SGHDN and CDR2 FVKESK. CDR3 DNA: TGTGCCAGCAGCCAAGATCTACATGGGCAAAAGGTGGAGACCCAGTACTTC. This sequence encodes CASSQDLHGQKVETQYF.

The chain uses TRBV7-2 and TRBJ1-4; D is perhaps TRBD1 (5 bases). The V end lost 5 bases, the J end lost 11 bases, and 12 bases lay between the germline ends. Germline loops: CDR1 SGHTA, CDR2 FQGNSA. The CDR3 loop spans 12 amino acids. The CDR3 protein is CASSPDNLKLFF. For the CDR3, the DNA is TGTGCCAGCAGCCCGGACAATCTGAAACTGTTTTTT. The variable domain in full, completed from reference TRBV7-2 and TRBJ1-4, reads GAGVSQSPSNKVTEKGKDVELRCDPISGHTALYWYRQSLGQGLEFLIYFQGNSAPDKSGLPSDRFSAERTGGSVSTLTIQRTQQEDSAVYLCASSPDNLKLFFGSGTQLSVL.

A word on this clone: Sequence at one end of the junction differs from germline and may be a read error. CDR3 DNA sequence: TGTGCCAGCAGTTACGGGGGGACGGGGGTATCCTACGGGCAGTACTTC. As protein: CASSYGGTGVSYGQYF. The chain employs TRBV6-5 and TRBJ2-7; TRBD2 is a possible D gene (6 bases). The CDR3 sequence is 16 residues long. Germline assignment: CDR1 MNHEY and CDR2 SVGAGI.

The chain carries TRBV6-5 and TRBJ2-2; D ambiguous. Trimming removed 7 bases at V and 6 bases at J, with 15 bases between. CDR1 and CDR2 (germline): MNHEY, SVGAGI. CDR3 length: 14 residues. CDR3 loop: CASKPDLGPGELFF. The CDR3 nucleotides read TGTGCCAGCAAACCGGACCTAGGACCCGGGGAGCTGTTTTTT.

The chain couples TRBV12-5 to TRBJ1-1; no clear D. The CDR3 consists of 16 residues. Trimming removed 0 bases at V and 2 bases at J, with 13 bases between. From germline, CDR1 is LGHNT and CDR2 FRNRAP. The CDR3: CASGLVAGRGNTEAFF. In nucleotides, the CDR3 is TGTGCTAGTGGTTTGGTAGCTGGGCGCGGCAACACTGAAGCTTTCTTT.

The chain combines TRBV10-3 with TRBJ2-3; 11 bases are shared with TRBD1. Trimming took 0 bases from V and 6 from J; bases not matched to a gene: 11. The CDR3 has 18 amino acids. Per germline, CDR1 ENHRY and CDR2 SYGVKD. The CDR3 protein is CAISESNHPGTGGDTQYF. The CDR3, as DNA: TGTGCCATCAGTGAGTCAAATCATCCCGGGACAGGGGGGGATACGCAGTATTTT.

This chain links TRBV6-4 with TRBJ1-1; D is uncertain. The germline V gene has CDR1 MRHNA and CDR2 SNTAGT. There are 13 residues in the CDR3. Trimming cost V 6 bases and J 1 base, with 9 bases left between them. CDR3 bases: TGTGCCAGCAGGATCGATGGGAACACTGAAGCTTTCTTT. This codes for CASRIDGNTEAFF.

The chain employs TRBV7-8 and TRBJ1-5; D remains ambiguous. CDR1 and CDR2 from the germline V gene are SGHVS and FQNEAQ. V gave up 5 bases and J gave up 0 bases, with 8 bases separating them. The CDR3 is made up of 14 amino acids. The CDR3 DNA reads TGTGCCAGCAGCCCCCTGGCTAGCAATCAGCCCCAGCATTTT. It encodes CASSPLASNQPQHF.

The chain couples TRBV27 to TRBJ1-4, with a possible D match to TRBD1 (6 bases). Between the trimmed V and J ends, which lost 6 bases and 8 bases, there was a span of 13 bases. The length of the CDR3 is 13 residues. The germline gives CDR1 MNHEY, CDR2 SMNVEV (reference sequence). For the CDR3, the DNA is TGTGCCAGCAGCGTACAGGGAGAAGAAAAACTGTTTTTT. It encodes CASSVQGEEKLFF.